The 2 T cell receptor beta chains below were found in one sample sequenced in a study of spatial heterogeneity in lung cancer. The time point denotes: blood at routine non-recurrence follow-up after resection. Each CDR3 protein is one row after TCRdb ran MiXCR on the 5' RACE reads. The table has 110,000 or so distinct CDR3 sequences, 11% seen once; the top ten hold 20% to 25%. The sample was PBMCs, taken at follow-up. These receptors came from a female donor with early-stage non-small cell lung cancer.

This clonotype was observed many times. The chain combines TRBV9 with TRBJ1-6; 7 nucleotides align to TRBD1. Germline V gene sequence: CDR1 SGDLS, CDR2 YYNGEE. CDR3 length: 15 amino acids. Trimming cost V 0 bases and J 6 bases; bases outside gene matches: 3. CDR3 amino acids: CASSVEGTANSPLHF. The DNA for the CDR3 is TGTGCCAGCAGCGTAGAGGGGACAGCTAATTCACCCCTCCACTTT.

This chain uses TRBV11-1 with TRBJ2-7; 7 bases line up with TRBD2. Germline CDR1 SGHAT, CDR2 FQDESV (reference sequence). This CDR3 spans 15 amino acids. With 5 bases clipped from V and 5 bases from J, the junction kept 12 bases outside the gene matches. The chain's CDR3 is CASSHNPSGGDEQYF. The CDR3 DNA is TGTGCCAGCAGCCATAACCCTAGCGGTGGTGACGAGCAGTACTTC.